These 4 T cell receptor beta chains share one sample of origin, sequenced in a study of T cells in localized non-small cell lung cancer. This table comes from immunoSEQ multiplex PCR, and its TCRdb copy is limited to in-frame clones, with some not included. The data show approximately 70,000 clones, roughly 80% seen once. Sequencing was performed on PBMCs, taken before any cancer treatment. Receptors originate from a man aged 40 to 70 with stage II lung adenocarcinoma.

This clone was detected a few times. The V and J genes are TRBV6-1 and TRBJ2-7, with D perhaps matching TRBD1 (6 bases). CDR1 and CDR2 from the germline V gene are MNHNS and SASEGT. The V gene lost 4 bases and the J gene lost 4 bases, with 14 bases spanning the gap. The CDR3 is made up of 14 amino acids. The DNA of the CDR3 is TGTGCCAGCAGTGCGGACAGCGCAGGGTACGAGCAGTACTTC. As protein: CASSADSAGYEQYF.

The J gene is TRBJ2-7, the V gene TRBV28, with TRBD1 identical over 12 bases. CDR3 length: 14 residues. Germline CDR1 reads MDHEN; CDR2 reads SYDVKM. The V gene end was trimmed by 4 bases and the J gene end by 6 bases; junction bases not matched to a gene: 4. The DNA of the CDR3 is TGTGCCAGCAGTTACGGGACAGGGGGCGGCGAGCAGTACTTC. Protein product: CASSYGTGGGEQYF.

V is TRBV5-4 and J is TRBJ2-1, with D perhaps matching TRBD2 (6 bases). Deletions cut 0 bases from V and 1 base from J, with 11 bases between. The CDR3 loop spans 16 amino acids. Germline CDR1 reads SGHNT; CDR2 reads YYREEE (reference sequence). The CDR3 loop is CASSLGGVGSYNEQFF. DNA of the CDR3: TGTGCCAGCAGCTTGGGGGGGGTTGGGTCCTACAATGAGCAGTTCTTC.

The gene calls are TRBV6-1 and TRBJ2-7; D gene uncertain. The CDR3 has 13 amino acids. Trimming removed 7 bases from V and 1 base from J, with 11 bases in between. From germline, CDR1 is MNHNS and CDR2 SASEGT. CDR3 loop: CASTELGSYEQYF. Written as DNA, the CDR3 is TGTGCCAGCACCGAATTGGGATCCTACGAGCAGTACTTC.